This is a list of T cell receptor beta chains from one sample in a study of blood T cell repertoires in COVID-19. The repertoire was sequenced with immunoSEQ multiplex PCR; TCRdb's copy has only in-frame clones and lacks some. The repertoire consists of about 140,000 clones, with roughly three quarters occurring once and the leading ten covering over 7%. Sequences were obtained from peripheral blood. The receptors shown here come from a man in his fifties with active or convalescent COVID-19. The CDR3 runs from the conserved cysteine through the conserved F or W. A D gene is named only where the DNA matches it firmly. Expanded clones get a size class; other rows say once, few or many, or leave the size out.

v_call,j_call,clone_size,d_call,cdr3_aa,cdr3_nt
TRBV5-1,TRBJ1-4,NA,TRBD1,CASRPGTGAEKLFF,TGCGCCAGCAGACCCGGGACAGGGGCTGAAAAACTGTTTTTT
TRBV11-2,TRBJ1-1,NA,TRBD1,CASSLDRVGTEAFF,TGTGCCAGCAGCCTAGACAGGGTAGGGACTGAAGCTTTCTTT
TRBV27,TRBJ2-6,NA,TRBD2,CASSFSGSLSGANVLTF,TGTGCCAGCAGTTTTAGCGGGAGCCTCTCTGGGGCCAACGTCCTGACTTTC
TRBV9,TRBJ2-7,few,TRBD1,CASSVLQGRSEQYF,TGTGCCAGCAGCGTTTTACAGGGGAGAAGCGAGCAGTACTTC
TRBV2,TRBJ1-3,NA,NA,CASRGGGDGNTIYF,TGTGCCAGTAGGGGTGGAGGGGACGGAAACACCATATATTTT
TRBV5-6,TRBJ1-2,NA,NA,CASSLTTNYGYTF,TGTGCCAGCAGCCTGACAACTAACTATGGCTACACCTTC
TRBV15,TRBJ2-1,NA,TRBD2,CATSRELAGSSYNEQFF,TGTGCCACCAGCAGGGAATTAGCGGGAAGCTCCTACAATGAGCAGTTCTTC
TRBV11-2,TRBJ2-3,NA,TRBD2,CASSPNQGTSVRADTQYF,TGTGCCAGCAGCCCGAACCAAGGGACTAGCGTACGGGCAGATACGCAGTATTTT
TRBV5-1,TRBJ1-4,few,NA,CASSKGDRDEKLFF,TGCGCCAGCAGCAAAGGAGATCGTGATGAAAAACTGTTTTTT
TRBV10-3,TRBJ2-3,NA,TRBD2,CAISEYSATSGSPDTQYF,TGTGCCATCAGTGAATACAGCGCGACTAGCGGTTCCCCAGATACGCAGTATTTT
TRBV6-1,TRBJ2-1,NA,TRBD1,CASSEGQGYNEQFF,TGTGCCAGCAGTGAGGGACAGGGCTACAATGAGCAGTTCTTC
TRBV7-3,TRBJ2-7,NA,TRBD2,CASSLMGEGEQYF,TGTGCCAGCAGCTTAATGGGGGAGGGCGAGCAGTACTTC
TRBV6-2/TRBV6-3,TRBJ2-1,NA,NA,CASSSIGGEQFF,TGTGCCAGCAGTTCCATAGGCGGTGAGCAGTTCTTC
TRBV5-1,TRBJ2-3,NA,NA,CASSRDFSPSTDTQYF,TGCGCCAGCAGCCGGGACTTCTCCCCTTCCACAGATACGCAGTATTTT
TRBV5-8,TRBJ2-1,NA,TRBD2,CASSLVRLAGRGQFF,TGTGCCAGCAGCTTGGTTCGGCTAGCGGGAAGAGGCCAGTTCTTC
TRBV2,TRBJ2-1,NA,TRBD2,CASRAGTSGRTYNEQFF,TGTGCCAGCAGGGCCGGGACTAGCGGGAGGACCTACAATGAGCAGTTCTTC
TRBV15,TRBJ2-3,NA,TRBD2,CATSRDLAGGVDTQYF,TGTGCCACCAGCAGAGATCTCGCGGGGGGCGTAGATACGCAGTATTTT
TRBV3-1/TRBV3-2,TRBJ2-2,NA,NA,CASSLSGQPGELFF,TGTGCCAGCAGCCTAAGTGGACAGCCCGGGGAGCTGTTTTTT
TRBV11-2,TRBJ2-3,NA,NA,CASSKLGGGAGSEDTQYF,TGTGCCAGCAGCAAACTCGGCGGGGGCGCGGGGTCGGAAGATACGCAGTATTTT
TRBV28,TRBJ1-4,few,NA,CASTLVPATNEKLFF,TGTGCCAGCACCCTGGTGCCGGCAACTAATGAAAAACTGTTTTTT
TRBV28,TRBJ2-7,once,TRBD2,CASSSTSGTDYEQYF,TGTGCCAGCAGCTCGACTAGCGGGACCGACTACGAGCAGTACTTC
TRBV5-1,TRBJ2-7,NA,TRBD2,CASSLRLAGVSYEQYF,TGCGCCAGCAGCCTCAGACTAGCGGGAGTATCCTACGAGCAGTACTTC
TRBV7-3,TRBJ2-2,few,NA,CASSLTQLDGELFF,TGTGCCAGCAGCTTAACACAGTTGGACGGGGAGCTGTTTTTT
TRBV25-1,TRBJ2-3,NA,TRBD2,CACLGSGRAADTQYF,TGTGCCTGCCTGGGGAGCGGGAGGGCCGCAGATACGCAGTATTTT
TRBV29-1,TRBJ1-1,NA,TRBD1,CSVDGDRGLGAFF,TGCAGCGTTGATGGGGACAGGGGGCTTGGAGCTTTCTTT
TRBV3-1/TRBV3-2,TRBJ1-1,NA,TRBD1,CASSQPGQGALAFF,TGTGCCAGCAGCCAACCGGGACAGGGGGCCCTAGCTTTCTTT
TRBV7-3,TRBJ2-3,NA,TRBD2,CASRESGGRTDTQYF,TGTGCCAGCAGAGAAAGCGGGGGCCGCACAGATACGCAGTATTTT
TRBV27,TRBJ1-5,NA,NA,CASSLSMGAGQPQHF,TGTGCCAGCAGTTTATCGATGGGGGCAGGTCAGCCCCAGCATTTT
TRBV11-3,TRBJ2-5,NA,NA,CASSLGPQETQYF,TGTGCCAGCAGCTTAGGGCCCCAAGAGACCCAGTACTTC
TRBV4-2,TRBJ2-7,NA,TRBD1,CASRLRTGLSYEQYF,TGTGCCAGCAGACTCCGGACAGGCCTATCCTACGAGCAGTACTTC
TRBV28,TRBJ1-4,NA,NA,CASSPPGQQATNEKLFF,TGTGCCAGCAGTCCCCCCGGACAGCAAGCAACTAATGAAAAACTGTTTTTT
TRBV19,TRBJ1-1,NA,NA,CASSMRADGEAFF,TGTGCCAGTAGTATGAGGGCGGACGGTGAAGCTTTCTTT
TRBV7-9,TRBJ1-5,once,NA,CASSGSGYDQPQHF,TGTGCCAGCAGCGGCTCGGGGTACGATCAGCCCCAGCATTTT
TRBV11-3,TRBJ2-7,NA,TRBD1,CASSPGQGAYEQYF,TGTGCCAGCAGCCCGGGACAGGGGGCTTACGAGCAGTACTTC
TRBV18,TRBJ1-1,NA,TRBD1,CASSPTAQGGITEAFF,TGTGCCAGCTCCCCCACCGCCCAGGGGGGAATCACTGAAGCTTTCTTT
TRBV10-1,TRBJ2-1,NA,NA,CASSVLGGSYNEQFF,TGCGCCAGCAGTGTCCTTGGCGGTTCCTACAATGAGCAGTTCTTC
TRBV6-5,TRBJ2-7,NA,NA,CASSYSGGREQYF,TGTGCCAGCAGTTACTCTGGGGGGAGGGAGCAGTACTTC
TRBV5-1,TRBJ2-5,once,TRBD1,CASSLVSQQGETQYF,TGCGCCAGCAGCTTGGTGTCTCAACAGGGGGAGACCCAGTACTTC
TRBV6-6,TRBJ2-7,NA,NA,CASREQVRRSYEQYF,TGTGCCAGCAGGGAACAGGTTAGAAGATCCTACGAGCAGTACTTC
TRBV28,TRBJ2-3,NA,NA,CASSPSGADTQYF,TGTGCCAGCAGCCCCTCAGGGGCAGATACGCAGTATTTT
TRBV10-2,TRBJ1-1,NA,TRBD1,CASSEPPGTGRTEAFF,TGCGCCAGCAGTGAGCCTCCAGGGACAGGGAGGACTGAAGCTTTCTTT
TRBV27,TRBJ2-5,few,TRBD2,CASGEPGLAPTQYF,TGTGCCAGCGGTGAACCGGGACTAGCGCCGACCCAGTACTTC
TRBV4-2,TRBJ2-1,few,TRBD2,CASSSWTSGPYNEQFF,TGTGCCAGCAGCTCCTGGACTAGCGGGCCCTACAATGAGCAGTTCTTC
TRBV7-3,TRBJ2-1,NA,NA,CASSSGVEQFF,TGTGCCAGCAGCTCAGGGGTTGAGCAGTTCTTC
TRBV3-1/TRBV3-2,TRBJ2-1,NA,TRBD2,CASSQYTGLAGNNEQFF,TGTGCCAGCAGCCAATACACGGGACTAGCCGGTAACAATGAGCAGTTCTTC
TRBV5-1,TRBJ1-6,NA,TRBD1,CASSLGQGASSPLHF,TGCGCCAGCAGCTTGGGACAGGGAGCAAGTTCACCCCTCCACTTT
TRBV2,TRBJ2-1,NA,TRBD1,CASSELGQGNNEQFF,TGTGCCAGCAGTGAATTGGGACAGGGGAACAATGAGCAGTTCTTC
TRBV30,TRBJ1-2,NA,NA,CAWSPNEARDYGYTF,TGTGCCTGGAGCCCCAACGAGGCCAGGGACTATGGCTACACCTTC
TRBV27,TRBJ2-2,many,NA,CASSLGGWNTGELFF,TGTGCCAGCAGTTTAGGGGGGTGGAACACCGGGGAGCTGTTTTTT
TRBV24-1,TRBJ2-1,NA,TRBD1,CATSGSRTGYDEQFF,TGTGCCACCAGTGGGAGTCGGACAGGGTATGATGAGCAGTTCTTC
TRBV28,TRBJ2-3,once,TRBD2,CASSSRLAGFTDTQYF,TGTGCCAGCAGTTCGCGACTAGCGGGATTCACAGATACGCAGTATTTT
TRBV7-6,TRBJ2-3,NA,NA,CASSTGGTGTDTQYF,TGTGCCAGCAGCACTGGGGGGACAGGCACAGATACGCAGTATTTT